Following are 18 T cell receptor beta chains from one sample sequenced in a study of vaccination effects on CD4 cells after COVID-19. No antigen is known for these receptors. Sequencing followed a ViraFEST assay step that expanded antigen-specific CD4+ T cells with viral peptide pools. Having been cultured for 9 to 11 days, the cells underwent CD4+ T cell isolation. This person's SARS-CoV-2 infection, confirmed by PCR, occurred between March and December 2020. Sequencing was performed with immunoSEQ multiplex PCR; in TCRdb, only in-frame clones are kept and a portion is missing. The sample lists tens of thousands of clones, around 78% occurring once. The sample was CD4+ T cells from PBMCs cultured with a peptide pool, taken before COVID-19 vaccination. These receptors originate from a human donor who had a prior SARS-CoV-2 infection.

The V call is TRBV3-1 (or the pseudogene TRBV3-2), the J call TRBJ2-3, with D perhaps matching TRBD2 (6 bases). The V and J ends lost 1 base and 5 bases respectively, with 10 bases between them. Per the germline V gene, CDR1 is LGHDT and CDR2 is YNNKEL (reference sequence). The length of the CDR3 is 14 residues. The CDR3 region is CASSQVAAGDTQYF. The DNA for the CDR3 is TGTGCCAGCAGCCAAGTCGCAGCGGGAGATACGCAGTATTTT.

In DNA, the CDR3 is TGTGCCAGCAGCTCTGTGAGGGGCGGACTAGGGCCCCTGAACTCCTACGAGCAGTACTTC. Translating it yields CASSSVRGGLGPLNSYEQYF. The chain is built from TRBV5-4 and TRBJ2-7; 7 bases fit TRBD2. V trimming: 3 bases; J trimming: 0 bases; junction bases outside the gene matches: 21. CDR1 and CDR2 from the germline V gene are SGHNT and YYREEE (reference sequence). This CDR3 comprises 20 residues.

V and J are TRBV19 and TRBJ2-2, with 7 bases aligning to TRBD2. Unmatched junction bases numbered 3, after V lost 2 bases and J lost 6 bases. Germline assignment: CDR1 LNHDA and CDR2 SQIVND (reference sequence). This CDR3 comprises 14 residues. The CDR3 is CASSINRGAGELFF. Written as DNA, the CDR3 is TGTGCCAGTAGTATAAACCGGGGGGCCGGGGAGCTGTTTTTT.

The rearrangement joins TRBV7-9 to TRBJ1-1; D uncertain. The ends were cut back, 4 bases at V and 1 base at J, with 13 bases in the middle. Germline V gene sequence: CDR1 SEHNR, CDR2 FQNEAQ (reference sequence). The CDR3 totals 15 residues. CDR3 protein: CASSSRGRRNTEAFF. The CDR3, as DNA: TGTGCCAGCAGCTCCCGGGGAAGAAGGAACACTGAAGCTTTCTTT.

The chain couples TRBV24-1 to TRBJ2-1; a weak D match, TRBD2 (5 bases). The CDR3 runs to 18 residues. Germline lookup yields CDR1 KGHDR and CDR2 SFDVKD. Trimming cost V 7 bases and J 0 bases, with 21 bases left between them. The CDR3 sequence is CATSPGWLQDNSYNEQFF. The CDR3 region has the DNA TGTGCCACCAGCCCGGGATGGCTGCAAGATAACTCCTACAATGAGCAGTTCTTC.

The gene calls are TRBV5-1 and TRBJ2-5; no clear D gene. CDR3 length: 13 amino acids. V was clipped by 5 bases and J by 0 bases, with 8 bases between them. CDR1 is SGHRS, CDR2 YFSETQ, per germline. Here the CDR3 reads CASREGHQETQYF. The CDR3 DNA sequence: TGCGCCAGCAGGGAAGGACACCAAGAGACCCAGTACTTC.

J is TRBJ2-2 and V is TRBV7-8; tentative D call: TRBD1 (5 bases). Looked up from germline, CDR1 is SGHVS and CDR2 is FQNEAQ. V lost 1 base to trimming and J lost 7 bases, with 7 bases between them. The CDR3 runs 13 residues. The CDR3 region has the DNA TGTGCCAGCAGCTTAGACAGGCTCGGGGAGCTGTTTTTT. Amino acids: CASSLDRLGELFF.

The chain links TRBV3-1 (or the pseudogene TRBV3-2) to TRBJ2-5; 12 positions agree with TRBD2. The CDR3 is 14 residues long. The V gene's germline CDR1 is LGHDT and CDR2 YNNKEL (reference sequence). The trim removed 8 bases at V and 1 base at J, leaving 2 bases unmatched. The CDR3 spells CASRLAGAQETQYF. The CDR3 DNA reads TGTGCCAGCCGACTAGCGGGGGCCCAAGAGACCCAGTACTTC.

The rearrangement uses TRBV20-1 and TRBJ2-7; no reliable D call. The CDR3 consists of 12 residues. CDR1 and CDR2 from the germline V gene are DFQATT and SNEGSKA (reference sequence). V was cut by 3 bases and J by 2 bases, with 8 bases left in between. This CDR3 is CSASNTPYEQYF. CDR3 DNA: TGCAGTGCTAGTAACACCCCCTACGAGCAGTACTTC.

The chain recombines TRBV18 with TRBJ2-7, with 9 positions matching TRBD2. The CDR3 totals 15 residues. Germline V gene lookup returns CDR1 KGHSH and CDR2 LQKENI. The V gene end was trimmed by 2 bases and the J gene end by 4 bases; junction bases not matched to a gene: 6. The CDR3, as DNA: TGTGCCAGCTCACCAGGTTCTAGCGGGATTTACGAGCAGTACTTC. This gives the protein CASSPGSSGIYEQYF.

The rearrangement joins TRBV6-5 to TRBJ2-1; a weak D match, TRBD2 (7 bases). Germline V gives CDR1 MNHEY, CDR2 SVGAGI. V lost 2 bases and J lost 7, with 12 bases in between. This CDR3 is 14 amino acids long. In DNA, the CDR3 is TGTGCCAGCAGTTACCCGGGGGGCCGGAATGAGCAGTTCTTC. This encodes CASSYPGGRNEQFF.

The J gene is TRBJ1-5, the V gene TRBV24-1, with D unresolved. Germline V gene lookup returns CDR1 KGHDR and CDR2 SFDVKD. The CDR3 is 11 residues long. Trimming removed 7 bases from V and 2 bases from J, with 2 bases in between. The CDR3 sequence: CATSRNQPQHF. The CDR3 bases are TGTGCCACCAGCCGCAATCAGCCCCAGCATTTT.

This clone was detected once. The chain uses TRBV7-8 and TRBJ1-1; no clear D gene. V was trimmed by 1 base and J by 0 bases, leaving 6 bases between them. The CDR3 is made up of 14 amino acids. Germline V gene lookup returns CDR1 SGHVS and CDR2 FQNEAQ. As DNA, the CDR3 is TGTGCCAGCAGCTTAGTTGGGTTGAACACTGAAGCTTTCTTT. Translating gives CASSLVGLNTEAFF.

This chain connects TRBV9 to TRBJ2-7; weak D call: TRBD2 (6 bases). CDR3 size: 16 residues. Trimming pared 0 bases from V and 4 bases from J, leaving 17 bases between. Germline values: CDR1 SGDLS, CDR2 YYNGEE. CDR3 in DNA: TGTGCCAGCAGCGTAGCTAACGGACTACCCCCTTACGAGCAGTACTTC. Residues: CASSVANGLPPYEQYF. The full variable domain, in which reference TRBV9 and TRBJ2-7 provide the parts outside the CDR3, is DSGVTQTPKHLITATGQRVTLRCSPRSGDLSVYWYQQSLDQGLQFLIQYYNGEERAKGNILERFSAQQFPDLHSELNLSSLELGDSALYFCASSVANGLPPYEQYFGPGTRLTVT.

This chain connects TRBV7-9 to TRBJ2-2; 11 bases agree with TRBD1. From germline, CDR1 is SEHNR and CDR2 FQNEAQ (reference sequence). The CDR3 loop spans 18 amino acids. V shed 5 bases and J 5 bases; nucleotides not matched to a gene: 13. CDR3 in amino acids: CASSRARKDRGQTGELFF. The CDR3 DNA is TGTGCCAGCAGCCGCGCCCGAAAGGACAGGGGGCAAACCGGGGAGCTGTTTTTT. Complete variable domain (other parts from reference TRBV7-9 and TRBJ2-2): DTGVSQNPRHKITKRGQNVTFRCDPISEHNRLYWYRQTLGQGPEFLTYFQNEAQLEKSRLLSDRFSAERPKGSFSTLEIQRTEQGDSAMYLCASSRARKDRGQTGELFFGEGSRLTVL.

This sequence joins TRBV19 and TRBJ1-2; 8 bases line up with TRBD1. V gave up 3 bases and J gave up 4 bases; unmatched junction bases: 7. CDR1 is LNHDA and CDR2 is SQIVND in the germline V gene (reference sequence). The length of the CDR3 is 15 residues. The CDR3 loop reads CASSIGPGGVYGYTF. CDR3 DNA sequence: TGTGCCAGTAGTATCGGTCCAGGGGGCGTCTATGGCTACACCTTC.

V gene TRBV10-3 combines with J gene TRBJ1-1; D might be TRBD1 (5 bases). Deletions cut 9 bases from V and 3 bases from J, with 17 bases between. The CDR3 totals 14 residues. From germline, CDR1 is ENHRY and CDR2 SYGVKD. CDR3 coding DNA: TGTGCCATAGGAGACTATAGGGGCGACACTGAAGCTTTCTTT. This sequence encodes CAIGDYRGDTEAFF.

The chain has TRBV14 and TRBJ2-2; 13 nucleotides agree with TRBD2. There are 17 residues in the CDR3. CDR1 is SGHDN and CDR2 is FVKESK in the germline V gene. V was clipped by 4 bases and J by 4 bases; unmatched bases: 6. CDR3 nucleotides: TGTGCCAGCAGCCCGCGACTAGCGGGAGGTAGCACCGGGGAGCTGTTTTTT. Translation gives CASSPRLAGGSTGELFF.